One and the same sample provided the 21 T cell receptor beta chains below, sequenced in a study of CD4 T cells in relation to SARS-CoV-2 and coronaviruses. CD4+ T cells from unexposed donors were obtained before the COVID-19 pandemic (2011-2018). The cells were cultured for about ten days before CD4+ T cells were isolated. Clones were sequenced by immunoSEQ multiplex PCR, and TCRdb holds only the in-frame ones, with some missing. Of 20,000 or so clones in the sample, about three quarters were seen once. The antigens for these receptors are not known. Sequenced sample: CD4+ T cells from PBMCs, cultured in vitro. All receptors come from a human donor in good health.

This rearrangement joins TRBV6-1 to TRBJ1-2; D gene unclear. V was trimmed by 2 bases and J by 0 bases, leaving 7 bases between them. The CDR3 is made up of 14 amino acids. Germline lookup yields CDR1 MNHNS and CDR2 SASEGT. The CDR3 loop reads CASSEMGSNYGYTF. CDR3 coding DNA: TGTGCCAGCAGTGAAATGGGTTCTAACTATGGCTACACCTTC.

The chain uses TRBV7-3 and TRBJ2-2; D perhaps matches TRBD2 (6 bases). This CDR3 is 16 amino acids long. V shed 0 bases and J shed 1 base, with 9 bases lying between them. CDR1 is SGHTA and CDR2 is FQGTGA in the germline V gene. CDR3 bases: TGTGCCAGCAGCTTAACGGGACTCCAGAACACCGGGGAGCTGTTTTTT. Translated: CASSLTGLQNTGELFF.

The chain uses TRBV29-1 and TRBJ2-4; D remains unclear. The length of the CDR3 is 11 residues. Germline CDR1 is SQVTM and CDR2 is ANQGSEA. V was pared by 5 bases and J by 5 bases, with 7 bases between. The CDR3 sequence is CSVHRENIQYF. The CDR3 DNA is TGCAGCGTTCACAGAGAAAACATTCAGTACTTC. The full variable domain, completed using reference TRBV29-1 and TRBJ2-4, is SAVISQKPSRDICQRGTSLTIQCQVDSQVTMMFWYRQQPGQSLTLIATANQGSEATYESGFVIDKFPISRPNLTFSTLTVSNMSPEDSSIYLCSVHRENIQYFGAGTRLSVL.

J is TRBJ2-4 and V is TRBV18; D uncertain. CDR3 length: 12 residues. CDR1 is KGHSH, CDR2 LQKENI, per germline. V gave up 2 bases and J gave up 1 base, with 0 bases separating them. The CDR3, as DNA: TGTGCCAGCTCACCAGCCAAAAACATTCAGTACTTC. Translated: CASSPAKNIQYF.

The chain uses TRBV20-1 and TRBJ1-4; no clear D gene. The germline V and J ends were trimmed by 6 bases and 6 bases, with 8 bases remaining between them. Germline-derived CDR1 and CDR2 are DFQATT and SNEGSKA (reference sequence). This CDR3 has 11 residues. The CDR3 here is CSAVFYEKLFF. For the CDR3, the DNA is TGCAGTGCCGTCTTTTATGAAAAACTGTTTTTT.

The gene calls are TRBV10-1 and TRBJ2-7; TRBD1 might be the D (5 bases). Germline values: CDR1 WNHNN, CDR2 SYGVQD (reference sequence). Trimming took 0 bases from V and 5 from J, leaving 11 bases between them. This CDR3 has 14 residues. Here the CDR3 DNA reads TGCGCCAGCAGTGAGTCGGTCGCAGGGCACGAGCAGTACTTC. Amino acids: CASSESVAGHEQYF.

The V gene is TRBV14, the J gene TRBJ1-3; D is possibly TRBD1 (6 bases). V lost 3 bases and J lost 0, with 9 bases in between. From germline, CDR1 is SGHDN and CDR2 FVKESK. This CDR3 has 15 amino acids. The CDR3 reads CASSQGASSGNTIYF. In DNA, the CDR3 is TGTGCCAGCAGCCAGGGGGCTTCCTCTGGAAACACCATATATTTT.

This clone was seen a few times. CDR3 DNA sequence: TGTGCCAGCAGCGGGCCGACTAGCGGCTCCTACGAGCAGTACTTC. Protein product: CASSGPTSGSYEQYF. The V and J genes are TRBV6-5 and TRBJ2-7, with TRBD2 matching 9 bases. V lost 6 bases and J lost 0; bases outside the gene matches: 6. The CDR3 has 15 amino acids. Per germline, CDR1 MNHEY and CDR2 SVGAGI.

CDR3 nucleotides: TGTGCCAGCAGCTCCATGCCGGGACAGGTTCCAGATACGCAGTATTTT. As protein: CASSSMPGQVPDTQYF. The chain links TRBV9 to TRBJ2-3; 8 nucleotides agree with TRBD1. The CDR3 is 16 residues long. Germline V gives CDR1 SGDLS, CDR2 YYNGEE. Trimming at V came to 4 bases and at J to 4 bases, leaving 11 bases not matched to a gene.

V gene TRBV13 combines with J gene TRBJ1-5; D is possibly TRBD1 (6 bases). The V gene lost 0 bases and the J gene lost 1 base, with 13 bases spanning the gap. CDR3 length: 17 amino acids. CDR1 is PRHDT and CDR2 is FYEKMQ in the germline V gene (reference sequence). DNA of the CDR3: TGTGCCAGCAGCTTAGGCAGGGGAGGACAGAGCAATCAGCCCCAGCATTTT. It is translated as CASSLGRGGQSNQPQHF.

The gene calls are TRBV3-1 (or the pseudogene TRBV3-2) and TRBJ1-2; D is undetermined. V lost 0 bases to trimming and J lost 1 base, with 9 bases between them. Germline CDR1 is LGHDT and CDR2 is YNNKEL (reference sequence). This CDR3 contains 15 residues. The CDR3 sequence: CASSQEGGINYGYTF. CDR3 in DNA: TGTGCCAGCAGCCAAGAAGGAGGGATTAACTATGGCTACACCTTC.

The chain recombines TRBV18 with TRBJ2-1; no firm D call. CDR1 is KGHSH, CDR2 LQKENI, per germline. V lost 8 bases to trimming and J lost 7 bases, with 12 bases between them. The CDR3 consists of 12 residues. CDR3 sequence (DNA): TGTGCCAGCAAACGGGCAGATAATGAGCAGTTCTTC. Encoded protein: CASKRADNEQFF.

The chain carries TRBV3-1 (or the pseudogene TRBV3-2) and TRBJ1-1; D is unresolved. Germline V gene lookup returns CDR1 LGHDT and CDR2 YNNKEL (reference sequence). CDR3 size: 14 residues. V lost 1 base and J 10 bases, leaving 16 bases between the germline ends. CDR3 loop: CASSQAQQPGSAFF. The CDR3 coding sequence is TGTGCCAGCAGCCAAGCCCAACAGCCCGGCTCAGCTTTCTTT.

Details on this clone: Just one base apart from a much larger clone, this may be a read error. The chain joins TRBV3-1 (or the pseudogene TRBV3-2) to TRBJ1-4; 9 nucleotides match TRBD1. The CDR3 sequence is 15 residues long. Germline CDR1 is LGHDT and CDR2 is YNNKEL (reference sequence). With V trimmed by 2 bases and J by 5 bases, 3 bases remained unmatched. The CDR3 DNA sequence: TGTGCCAGCAGCCAACCGGGACAGGGAAATGAAAAACTGTTTTTT. Its translation is CASSQPGQGNEKLFF.

The rearrangement uses TRBV19 and TRBJ2-7; D is perhaps TRBD1 or TRBD2 (5 bases each). V was shortened by 9 bases and J by 7 bases, with 22 bases between the two germline ends. This CDR3 is built from 14 residues. Germline V lookup: CDR1 LNHDA, CDR2 SQIVND (reference sequence). For the CDR3, the DNA is TGTGCCAGACAGCAGGGACCGCCCCCTAAGGAGCAGTACTTC. Its translation: CARQQGPPPKEQYF.

This sequence joins TRBV5-1 and TRBJ2-5, with D maybe TRBD1 (5 bases). Trimming stripped 2 bases from V and 4 bases from J, with 12 bases between. The germline CDR1 and CDR2 sequences are SGHRS and YFSETQ. This CDR3 contains 14 residues. For the CDR3, the DNA is TGCGCCAGCAGCTTAAGTCAGGGCCGAGAGACCCAGTACTTC. It encodes CASSLSQGRETQYF.

V gene TRBV3-1 (or the pseudogene TRBV3-2) combines with J gene TRBJ1-4; D ambiguous. V lost 1 base to trimming and J lost 8 bases, with 17 bases between them. This CDR3 spans 16 amino acids. The germline V gene encodes CDR1 LGHDT and CDR2 YNNKEL (reference sequence). CDR3 bases: TGTGCCAGCAGCCAAGTGTCCGGGCAACGGAACGAAAAACTGTTTTTT. It encodes CASSQVSGQRNEKLFF.

The chain recombines TRBV6-1 with TRBJ2-5, with TRBD1 matching over 7 bases. Germline trimming cut 2 bases from V and 5 bases from J; bases unmatched to any gene: 2. The germline V gene encodes CDR1 MNHNS and CDR2 SASEGT. The CDR3 runs 13 residues. The CDR3 spells CASSERGRETQYF. The CDR3 region has the DNA TGTGCCAGCAGTGAAAGGGGGCGGGAGACCCAGTACTTC.

A single count supports this clone. The V and J genes are TRBV19 and TRBJ1-1; no reliable D call. Trimming stripped 6 bases from V and 2 bases from J, with 10 bases between. Germline CDR1 LNHDA, CDR2 SQIVND (reference sequence). The CDR3 covers 13 residues. The DNA for the CDR3 is TGTGCCAGTAGCCCAAACCACAACACTGAAGCTTTCTTT. Protein sequence: CASSPNHNTEAFF.

This clone turned up a few times. The chain uses TRBV5-1 and TRBJ2-6; D is tentatively TRBD1 or TRBD2 (5 bases each). Trimming stripped 2 bases from V and 4 bases from J, with 10 bases between. The CDR3 runs to 15 residues. The germline V gene encodes CDR1 SGHRS and CDR2 YFSETQ. CDR3 nucleotides: TGCGCCAGCAGCTTAACTAGGGGCGGGGCCAACGTCCTGACTTTC. Translated: CASSLTRGGANVLTF.

This clone was counted a few times. The rearrangement joins TRBV28 to TRBJ1-2; D not resolved. Germline V lookup: CDR1 MDHEN, CDR2 SYDVKM. This CDR3 is built from 13 residues. V was shortened by 2 bases and J by 5 bases, with 9 bases between the two germline ends. The CDR3 region has the DNA TGTGCCAGCAGTTTAACAGAAAATTATGGCTACACCTTC. Protein product: CASSLTENYGYTF.